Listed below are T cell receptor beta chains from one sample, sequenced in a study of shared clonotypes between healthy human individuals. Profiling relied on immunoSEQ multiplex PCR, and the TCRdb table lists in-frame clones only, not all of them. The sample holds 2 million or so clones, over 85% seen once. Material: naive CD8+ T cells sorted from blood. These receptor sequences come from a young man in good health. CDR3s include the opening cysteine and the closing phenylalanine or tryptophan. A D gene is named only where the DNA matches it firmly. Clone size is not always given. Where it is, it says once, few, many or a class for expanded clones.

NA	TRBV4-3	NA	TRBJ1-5	TGCGCCAGCAGCCAAGTCCTCGGGGGGCGCAGTCAGCCCCAGCATTTT	CASSQVLGGRSQPQHF
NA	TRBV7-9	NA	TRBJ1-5	TGTGCCAGCAGCTATAGCAATCAGCCCCAGCATTTT	CASSYSNQPQHF
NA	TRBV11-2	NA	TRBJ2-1	TGTGCCAGCAGCTTAGATCTCGCGGATGTTGGGTTTAACAATGAGCAGTTCTTC	CASSLDLADVGFNNEQFF
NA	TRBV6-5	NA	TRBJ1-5	TGTGCCAGCAGTTCAGGGGCCGGCAATCAGCCCCAGCATTTT	CASSSGAGNQPQHF
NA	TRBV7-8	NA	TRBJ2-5	TGTGCCAGCAGCTTGGAGCTGTGGGGAGAGACCCAGTACTTC	CASSLELWGETQYF
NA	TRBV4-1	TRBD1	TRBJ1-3	TGCGCCAGCAGCCCTGGGACAGGCTCTGGAAACACCATATATTTT	CASSPGTGSGNTIYF
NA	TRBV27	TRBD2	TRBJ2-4	TGTGCCAGCAGTTTAGCGGGGGGAAACATTCAGTACTTC	CASSLAGGNIQYF
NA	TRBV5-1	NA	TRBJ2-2	TGCGCCAGCAGCGAGGACCGGACCGGGGAGCTGTTTTTT	CASSEDRTGELFF
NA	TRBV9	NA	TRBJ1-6	TGTGCCAGCAGCGCCTATAAGACAGTAGATAATTCACCCCTCCACTTT	CASSAYKTVDNSPLHF
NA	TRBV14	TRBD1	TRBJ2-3	TGTGCCAGCAGCCAAGATCGAGGGGGCTCCACAGATACGCAGTATTTT	CASSQDRGGSTDTQYF
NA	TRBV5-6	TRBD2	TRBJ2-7	TGTGCCAGCAACCCTGGGGCGGGAGGGGGGTACGAGCAGTACTTC	CASNPGAGGGYEQYF
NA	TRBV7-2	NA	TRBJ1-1	TGTGCCAGCAGCTTGGGCCCCGGGACCATGAACACTGAAGCTTTCTTT	CASSLGPGTMNTEAFF
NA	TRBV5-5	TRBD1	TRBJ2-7	TGTGCCAGCAGCTTGGAACGGACAGGGGTCGAGCAGTACTTC	CASSLERTGVEQYF
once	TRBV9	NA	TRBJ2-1	TGTGCCAGCAGCGGTCGGGGAGGTCACTCCTACAATGAGCAGTTCTTC	CASSGRGGHSYNEQFF
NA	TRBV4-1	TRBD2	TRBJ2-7	TGCGCCAGCAGCCAAGAACAACGGGGGGGCTACGAGCAGTACTTC	CASSQEQRGGYEQYF
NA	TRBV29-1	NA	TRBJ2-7	TGCAGCGGTACTGGGCTTAAGGGCGAGCAGTACTTC	CSGTGLKGEQYF
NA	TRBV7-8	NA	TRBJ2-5	TGTGCCAGCAGCTTAATAGGACCCCAAGAGACCCAGTACTTC	CASSLIGPQETQYF
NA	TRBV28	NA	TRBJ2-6	TGTGCCAGCAGTGCCGCTGGGGCCAACGTCCTGACTTTC	CASSAAGANVLTF
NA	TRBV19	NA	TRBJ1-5	TGTGCCAGTGGGACGGATTATAGCAATCAGCCCCAGCATTTT	CASGTDYSNQPQHF
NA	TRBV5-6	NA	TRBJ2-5	TGTGCCAGCAGCGGCCAAGAGACCCAGTACTTC	CASSGQETQYF
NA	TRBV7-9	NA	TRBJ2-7	TGTGCCAGCAGCCCGCAGTTGGCACAGGAGCAGTACTTC	CASSPQLAQEQYF
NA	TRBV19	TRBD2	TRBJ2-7	TGTGCCAGTAGTTTCTACGGGAGGCCCTACTCCTACGAGCAGTACTTC	CASSFYGRPYSYEQYF
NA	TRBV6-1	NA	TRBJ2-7	TGTGCCAGCGGGGACACGCAATCCTACGAGCAGTACTTC	CASGDTQSYEQYF
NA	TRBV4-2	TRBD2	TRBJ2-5	TGTGCCAGCAGCCAAGAGGCTAGCGGGAGTAACCAGTACTTC	CASSQEASGSNQYF
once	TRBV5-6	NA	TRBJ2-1	TGTGCCAGCAGCTTGGAGATCAGCTACAATGAGCAGTTCTTC	CASSLEISYNEQFF
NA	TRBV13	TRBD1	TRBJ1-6	TGTGCCAGCAGCCCAGGGACAGGGGACTCACCCCTCCACTTT	CASSPGTGDSPLHF
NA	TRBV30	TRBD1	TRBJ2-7	TGTGCCTGGAGCGGACAGGGCGACGAGCAGTACTTC	CAWSGQGDEQYF
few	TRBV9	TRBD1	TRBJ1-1	TGTGCCAGCAGCGCCCACAGGGGGCCGAACACTGAAGCTTTCTTT	CASSAHRGPNTEAFF
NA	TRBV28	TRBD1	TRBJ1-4	TGTGCCAGCAGTCACCCTGGGGACAGCCATGAAAAACTGTTTTTT	CASSHPGDSHEKLFF
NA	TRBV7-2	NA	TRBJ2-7	TGTGCCAGCAGCCCGCCCCTCTCGCGCGGAGAGCAGTACTTC	CASSPPLSRGEQYF
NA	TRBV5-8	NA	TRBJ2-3	TGTGCCAGCACAGATACGCAGTATTTT	CASTDTQYF
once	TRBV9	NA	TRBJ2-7	TGTGCCAGCAGCGACGGGGGACTCTCCGAGCAGTACTTC	CASSDGGLSEQYF
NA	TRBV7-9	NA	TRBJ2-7	TGTGCCAGCAGCTTATCGGGGGGCACGAGCTCCTACGAGCAGTACTTC	CASSLSGGTSSYEQYF
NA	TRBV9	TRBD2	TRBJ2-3	TGTGCCAGCACCCCTGGACTAGCGGGAGGGGGGCGCACAGATACGCAGTATTTT	CASTPGLAGGGRTDTQYF
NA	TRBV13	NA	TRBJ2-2	TGTGCCAGCAGCTTATTTCTGGCGAACACCGGGGAGCTGTTTTTT	CASSLFLANTGELFF
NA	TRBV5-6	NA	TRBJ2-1	TGTGCCAGCGAGGGGAGCTCCTACAATGAGCAGTTCTTC	CASEGSSYNEQFF
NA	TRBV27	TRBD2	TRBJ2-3	TGTGCCAGCAGTTTCTCACTACTAGCGGCTGGTGCAGATACGCAGTATTTT	CASSFSLLAAGADTQYF
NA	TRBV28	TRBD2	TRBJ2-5	TGTGCCAGCACCCGGGGGGGCCGAGAGACCCAGTACTTC	CASTRGGRETQYF
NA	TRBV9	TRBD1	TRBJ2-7	TGTGCCAGCAGCGCAGATTCGGGACAGTCCTACGAGCAGTACTTC	CASSADSGQSYEQYF
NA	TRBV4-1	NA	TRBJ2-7	TGCGCCAGCAGCTCGGGCGGTCCCTACGAGCAGTACTTC	CASSSGGPYEQYF
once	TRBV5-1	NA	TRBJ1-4	TGCGCCAGCAGCCCCTGGGTAGGGGCCTCGGCTAATGAAAAACTGTTTTTT	CASSPWVGASANEKLFF
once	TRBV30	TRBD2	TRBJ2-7	TGTGCCTGGAGTCCCCTAGCGGGGGTCTACGAGCAGTACTTC	CAWSPLAGVYEQYF
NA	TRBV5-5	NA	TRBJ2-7	TGTGCCAGCAGCTTTGGGCAGGAAGAGCAGTACTTC	CASSFGQEEQYF
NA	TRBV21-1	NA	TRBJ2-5	TGTGCCAGCAGCGTTCGTAGGCGGGCGGGGGAGACCCAGTACTTC	CASSVRRRAGETQYF